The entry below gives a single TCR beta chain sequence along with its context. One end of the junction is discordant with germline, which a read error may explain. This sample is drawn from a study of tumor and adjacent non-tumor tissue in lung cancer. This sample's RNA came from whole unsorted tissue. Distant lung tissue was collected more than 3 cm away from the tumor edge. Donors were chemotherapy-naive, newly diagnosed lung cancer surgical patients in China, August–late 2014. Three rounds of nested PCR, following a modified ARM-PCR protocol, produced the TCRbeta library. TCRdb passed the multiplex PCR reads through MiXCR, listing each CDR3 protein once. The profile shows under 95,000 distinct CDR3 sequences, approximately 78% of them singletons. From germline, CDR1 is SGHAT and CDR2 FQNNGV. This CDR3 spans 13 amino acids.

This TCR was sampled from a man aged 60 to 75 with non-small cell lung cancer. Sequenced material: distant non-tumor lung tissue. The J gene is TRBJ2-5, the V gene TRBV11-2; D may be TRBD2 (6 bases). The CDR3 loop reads CASSKCSGETQYF. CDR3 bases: TGTGCCAGCAGCAAGTGCTCGGGGGAGACTCAGTACTTC.